The rows below give T cell receptor beta chains drawn from one sample of a study of OX40 agonist ivuxolimab in advanced cancers. The repertoire was sequenced with immunoSEQ multiplex PCR; TCRdb's copy has only in-frame clones and lacks some. Among roughly 96,000 clones, 70% to 85% were seen once, and the ten largest hold roughly 5.2%. Sequenced here: CD4+ or CD8+ T cells sorted from blood, sampled in a trial of the OX40 agonist ivuxolimab. Receptor source: an adult with an advanced solid tumor such as melanoma, head and neck, liver or kidney cancer. The CDR3 runs from the conserved cysteine through the conserved F or W. The order of the fields is D gene, clone size, V gene, J gene, CDR3 DNA, CDR3 protein. A D gene is named only where the DNA matches it firmly. Clone size appears in some rows only: once, few, many, or a class for an expanded clone.

>.|.|TRBV19|TRBJ2-3
TGTGCCAGTAGTACCCCCGCCGGTACTAGCACAGATACGCAGTATTTT
CASSTPAGTSTDTQYF
>.|medium-sized|TRBV6-1|TRBJ1-5
TGTGCCAGCCGACAGCCCAATCAGCCCCAGCATTTT
CASRQPNQPQHF
>.|.|TRBV5-1|TRBJ2-2
TGCGCCAGCAGCTTGTACTTTGAAGGCGCCGGGGAGCTGTTTTTT
CASSLYFEGAGELFF
>TRBD1|few|TRBV7-9|TRBJ1-2
TGTGCCAGCAGCCCCCTAGGGGGCCTCTATGGCTACACCTTC
CASSPLGGLYGYTF
>TRBD2|once|TRBV15|TRBJ2-7
TGTGCCACCAGCAGAACTAGCGGGCTCACCTACGAGCAGTACTTC
CATSRTSGLTYEQYF
>TRBD1|.|TRBV2|TRBJ1-1
TGTGCCAGCAGAGGACAGGGGGACACTGAAGCTTTCTTT
CASRGQGDTEAFF
>.|.|TRBV5-4|TRBJ1-2
TGTGCCAGCAGCTTGGATGGTTCACAGATTTATGGCTACACCTTC
CASSLDGSQIYGYTF
>.|.|TRBV6-7|TRBJ2-4
TGTGCCAGCAGCCCAGTGGGGGCAGCCAAAAACATTCAGTACTTC
CASSPVGAAKNIQYF
>.|.|TRBV6-5|TRBJ1-2
TGTGCCAGCAGTTACTCGAGTCTTAACTATGGCTACACCTTC
CASSYSSLNYGYTF
>.|.|TRBV7-9|TRBJ1-2
TGTGCCAGCAGCTTAGCTACCTATGGCTACACCTTC
CASSLATYGYTF
>.|once|TRBV6-5|TRBJ1-1
TGTGCCAGCAGTTACGCCGGGGGGGGCCCTGCCTGGGCTTTCTTT
CASSYAGGGPAWAFF
>.|.|TRBV19|TRBJ1-4
TGTGCCAGTAAGCGTTCACATCTTGGGGAAGGTGAAAAACTGTTTTTT
CASKRSHLGEGEKLFF
>.|.|TRBV2|TRBJ2-2
TGTGCCAGCCGACAGGAGAACACCGGGGAGCTGTTTTTT
CASRQENTGELFF
>.|.|TRBV19|TRBJ1-1
TGTGCCAGTAGGAGAGACAGGAACACTGAAGCTTTCTTT
CASRRDRNTEAFF
>.|.|TRBV28|TRBJ2-1
TGTGCCAGCAGTACCCAGAGGGGGCAGTTCTTC
CASSTQRGQFF
>TRBD2|.|TRBV2|TRBJ2-7
TGTGCCAGCAGTCGAGGGGGCGGGAGGGCCAGCGAGCAGTACTTC
CASSRGGGRASEQYF
>.|once|TRBV7-9|TRBJ2-1
TGTGCCAGCAGCTTAGGAAGTTACAACAATGAGCAGTTCTTC
CASSLGSYNNEQFF
>TRBD2|.|TRBV7-8|TRBJ2-2
TGTGCCAGCAGCTCCGGGACTAGGAACACCGGGGAGCTGTTTTTT
CASSSGTRNTGELFF
>.|.|TRBV11-2|TRBJ2-2
TGTGCCAGCACCTTTAGCGCGGCGAACACCGGGGAGCTGTTTTTT
CASTFSAANTGELFF
>.|.|TRBV4-3|TRBJ1-1
TGCGCCAGCAGCCCCGGGCACCGTACTGAAGCTTTCTTT
CASSPGHRTEAFF
>TRBD2|.|TRBV27|TRBJ2-7
TGTGCCAGCCGGGGGGGGAATGGGTACGAGCAGTACTTC
CASRGGNGYEQYF
>.|.|TRBV5-1|TRBJ1-2
TGCGCCAGCAGCCTGCCCAACCCCAAAGCGGGCTACACCTTC
CASSLPNPKAGYTF
>TRBD2|.|TRBV27|TRBJ2-1
TGTGCCAGCAGTGTAGCGGGACTATACAATGAGCAGTTCTTC
CASSVAGLYNEQFF
>.|.|TRBV11-2|TRBJ1-4
TGTGCCAGCAGCTTAGATGGGACGGAGGAAAAACTGTTTTTT
CASSLDGTEEKLFF
>.|.|TRBV27|TRBJ1-1
TGTGCCAGCCTCTTATGGAAGGGGCACACTGAAGCTTTCTTT
CASLLWKGHTEAFF
>TRBD2|.|TRBV19|TRBJ2-3
TGTGCCAGTACACCCTCGGGACTAGCGGGCCTGTCGAGTGTAGATACGCAGTATTTT
CASTPSGLAGLSSVDTQYF
>.|.|TRBV11-1|TRBJ1-6
TGTGCCAGCAGCTTGAGTCAGGGCAATTCACCCCTCCACTTT
CASSLSQGNSPLHF
>TRBD1|.|TRBV27|TRBJ1-4
TGTGCCAGCAGTCCCAACCTCCGGGACAGTGAAAAACTGTTTTTT
CASSPNLRDSEKLFF
>TRBD2|.|TRBV4-3|TRBJ2-2
TGCGCCAGCAGCATTATAGCGGGGGGGCCGATCGGGGAGCTGTTTTTT
CASSIIAGGPIGELFF
>.|.|TRBV7-2|TRBJ1-1
TGTGCCAGCAGCTTAGCGTCGATAACAGCCTGGGCTGAAGCTTTCTTT
CASSLASITAWAEAFF
>.|.|TRBV15|TRBJ2-5
TGTGCCACCAGCAGAGACAGGGAAGAGACCCAGTACTTC
CATSRDREETQYF
>.|.|TRBV5-1|TRBJ1-4
TGCGCCAGCAGCTTTGGCGGAGGGTTAAATGAAAAACTGTTTTTT
CASSFGGGLNEKLFF
>.|.|TRBV6-1|TRBJ2-4
TGTGCCAGCAATCCGGGCGTTGAGATGGACATTCAGTACTTC
CASNPGVEMDIQYF
>TRBD1|.|TRBV10-3|TRBJ2-7
TGTGCCATCAAGGGCAGGGGGCCGGCGGACGAGCAGTACTTC
CAIKGRGPADEQYF
>.|.|TRBV21-1|TRBJ1-5
TGTTCAACCCTAGGGAAGCAGGGGGCTTCTCAGCCCCAGCATTTT
CSTLGKQGASQPQHF
>.|.|TRBV6-5|TRBJ2-3
TGTGCCAGCCGCCGAAAGACTAGTAGCACAGATACGCAGTATTTT
CASRRKTSSTDTQYF
>.|.|TRBV6-1|TRBJ2-6
TGTGCCAGCAGTGAGACAGGTCGGGGGGCCAACGTCCTGACTTTC
CASSETGRGANVLTF
>TRBD1|.|TRBV7-7|TRBJ2-7
TGTGCCAGCAGCCCAGGACAGGGGCCCTACGAGCAGTACTTC
CASSPGQGPYEQYF
>TRBD1|.|TRBV6-6|TRBJ1-3
TGTGCCAGCAGTACGGGACAGGACTCTGGAAACACCATATATTTT
CASSTGQDSGNTIYF
>TRBD1|.|TRBV10-3|TRBJ1-6
TGTGCCACTCAAGGGGACAGGGGTAATTCACCCCTCCACTTT
CATQGDRGNSPLHF
>TRBD1|once|TRBV6-1|TRBJ2-5
TGTGCCAGCAGTGAGCACAGGGGAAGGAAAAGGGAAGAGACCCAGTACTTC
CASSEHRGRKREETQYF
>.|.|TRBV30|TRBJ1-1
TGTGCCTGGAGTCCACCTTTGGGGGCCCCGAACACTGAAGCTTTCTTT
CAWSPPLGAPNTEAFF
>.|.|TRBV11-3|TRBJ2-7
TGTGCCAGCAGCTCAAACGGGTTCGAGCAGTACTTC
CASSSNGFEQYF
>TRBD1|.|TRBV7-2|TRBJ1-6
TGTGCCAGCAATCTCGGGACAGGGGGAAATTCACCCCTCCACTTT
CASNLGTGGNSPLHF
>.|.|TRBV7-9|TRBJ1-1
TGTGCCAGCAGCCCCTCAGGGTGGACTGAAGCTTTCTTT
CASSPSGWTEAFF
>TRBD1|.|TRBV28|TRBJ2-7
TGTGCCAGCAGCGGACAGGGGATCTACGAGCAGTACTTC
CASSGQGIYEQYF
>.|.|TRBV5-4|TRBJ2-1
TGTGCCAGCCTTCCCGAGGGTAGGTCCAATGAGCAGTTCTTC
CASLPEGRSNEQFF
>.|.|TRBV10-2|TRBJ1-1
TGCGCCAGCAGGGACAGCTACACTGAAGCTTTCTTT
CASRDSYTEAFF
>TRBD2|.|TRBV9|TRBJ2-1
TGTGCCAGCAGCGTAGGGACTAGCGGTAACAATGAGCAGTTCTTC
CASSVGTSGNNEQFF
>.|few|TRBV19|TRBJ2-2
TGTGCCAGTAGTCGGCAGGGGAGCGGGGAGCTGTTTTTT
CASSRQGSGELFF
>.|.|TRBV5-1|TRBJ1-2
TGCGCCAGCAGCTTGGGGTGGACAGCTAACTATGGCTACACCTTC
CASSLGWTANYGYTF
>.|.|TRBV7-3|TRBJ1-1
TGTGCCAGCAGCTTAATTGGGGGAGAGGGCACTGAAGCTTTCTTT
CASSLIGGEGTEAFF
>.|.|TRBV2|TRBJ1-2
TGTGCCAGCAGCCCCCGACAGGCCGTTAGCTATGGCTACACCTTC
CASSPRQAVSYGYTF
>.|.|TRBV10-3|TRBJ1-2
TGTGCCATCAGCGGACAGCTCGTCTATGGCTACACCTTC
CAISGQLVYGYTF
>.|.|TRBV7-9|TRBJ2-4
TGTGCCAGCAGCTTAGCACGGGGAGCCAAAAACATTCAGTACTTC
CASSLARGAKNIQYF
>TRBD1|.|TRBV10-1|TRBJ2-7
TGCGCCAGCAGTGAGTCTTGGGCCATGGGGACAGGGGGATCCTACGAGCAGTACTTC
CASSESWAMGTGGSYEQYF
>.|.|TRBV18|TRBJ1-5
TGTGCCAGCTCACTTGACGCCTATCAGCCCCAGCATTTT
CASSLDAYQPQHF
>.|.|TRBV6-1|TRBJ1-2
TGTGCCAGCAGGACTGACAATGCCTATGGCTACACCTTC
CASRTDNAYGYTF
>.|.|TRBV19|TRBJ2-1
TGTGCCAGTAGTATAACCCTCTCCTACAATGAGCAGTTCTTC
CASSITLSYNEQFF
>.|.|TRBV5-4|TRBJ1-2
TGTGCCAGCAGCATTCAGGGACCGAGAGGCTACACCTTC
CASSIQGPRGYTF